These 31 T cell receptor beta chains came from one sample sequenced in a study of T cell repertoires in cytomegalovirus infection. These receptors' targets are unknown. TCRdb analysed the reads with MiXCR anew, one entry per CDR3 protein. The sample yields roughly 860,000 distinct CDR3 sequences, around a third seen once. The sequenced sample was cultured CD8+ T cells from PBMCs, obtained from culture after CMV antigen stimulation. These receptors all stem from a human donor in good health (CMV status not recorded). Some clones in this sample may be carry-over from other donors' samples.

This sequence joins TRBV11-2 and TRBJ2-4, with D maybe TRBD1 (5 bases). Germline V gives CDR1 SGHAT, CDR2 FQNNGV. The CDR3 is 16 residues long. V was clipped by 0 bases and J by 9 bases, with 18 bases between them. The CDR3 sequence is CASSLEIGRGRGIQYF. DNA of the CDR3: TGTGCCAGCAGCTTAGAAATTGGAAGGGGTCGCGGCATTCAGTACTTC.

This clonotype came up many times. This rearrangement joins TRBV7-6 to TRBJ2-5; 13 bases fit TRBD2. This CDR3 contains 16 residues. After removal of 4 bases from V and 4 bases from J, the junction contained 6 bases not matched to a gene. The germline V gene encodes CDR1 SGHVS and CDR2 FNYEAQ. The CDR3 loop reads CASSSGGTSGVETQYF. Written as DNA, the CDR3 is TGTGCCAGCAGCTCAGGAGGGACTAGCGGGGTAGAGACCCAGTACTTC.

The rearrangement links TRBV12-3 or TRBV12-4 to TRBJ2-3; D not certain. This CDR3 contains 14 residues. V lost 3 bases and J 0 bases, leaving 7 bases between the germline ends. The CDR3 reads CASSFADSTDTQYF. CDR3 nucleotides: TGTGCCAGCAGTTTCGCGGATAGCACAGATACGCAGTATTTT.

This chain connects TRBV5-4 to TRBJ2-1, with D perhaps being TRBD1 or TRBD2 (5 bases each). CDR1 and CDR2 (germline): SGHNT, YYREEE (reference sequence). This CDR3 is built from 15 residues. Trimming removed 4 bases at V and 2 bases at J, with 13 bases between. CDR3 region: CASSVRDATYNEQFF. As DNA, the CDR3 is TGTGCCAGCAGCGTCCGGGACGCTACCTACAATGAGCAGTTCTTC.

This chain uses TRBV7-8 with TRBJ2-5; 12 bases agree with TRBD1. Germline values: CDR1 SGHVS, CDR2 FQNEAQ. The CDR3 runs to 16 residues. The V gene end was trimmed by 5 bases and the J gene end by 5 bases; junction bases not matched to a gene: 9. In DNA form, the CDR3 reads TGTGCCAGCAGCCGTACCGGGACAGGGGGCCAGGAGACCCAGTACTTC. Translated: CASSRTGTGGQETQYF.

In DNA form, the CDR3 reads TGTGCCAGCTACCAAAAAATAATGGGACACCGAAACACTGAAGCTTTCTTT. Protein sequence: CASYQKIMGHRNTEAFF. The chain has TRBV5-6 and TRBJ1-1; perhaps TRBD1 as D (6 bases). This CDR3 contains 17 residues. Trimming took 7 bases from V and 2 from J, leaving 24 bases between them. Germline V gene lookup returns CDR1 SGHDT and CDR2 YYEEEE.

In its sample, this clonotype was seen a few times. This rearrangement joins TRBV6-5 to TRBJ1-2, with D hard to call. CDR3 size: 13 residues. V was shortened by 4 bases and J by 7 bases, with 13 bases between the two germline ends. Germline values: CDR1 MNHEY, CDR2 SVGAGI. Written as DNA, the CDR3 is TGTGCCAGCAGTTCCCTCGAGGAGCGTGGCTACACCTTC. It is translated as CASSSLEERGYTF.

The gene calls are TRBV12-3 or TRBV12-4 and TRBJ2-2; D may be TRBD1 (6 bases). The CDR3 covers 14 residues. Trimming cost V 4 bases and J 3 bases, with 9 bases left between them. The CDR3 DNA reads TGTGCCAGCAGTTGGACAGTTTACACCGGGGAGCTGTTTTTT. Translating gives CASSWTVYTGELFF.

The DNA for the CDR3 is TGTGCCAGCAGTTCCTCCGGGACAGCTGTTTACGAGCAGTACTTC. The encoded protein is CASSSSGTAVYEQYF. The chain recombines TRBV27 with TRBJ2-7, with TRBD1 matching over 7 bases. The CDR3 totals 15 residues. Germline-derived CDR1 and CDR2 are MNHEY and SMNVEV (reference sequence). V lost 4 bases, J lost 4 bases, and 10 bases stayed unmatched.

This clonotype was detected a few times. The chain combines TRBV10-3 with TRBJ1-2; 7 bases fit TRBD1. With V trimmed by 11 bases and J by 1 base, 4 bases remained unmatched. The CDR3 covers 12 residues. Germline V CDR1 and CDR2: ENHRY, SYGVKD. CDR3 region: CALRDSNYGYTF. In nucleotides, the CDR3 is TGTGCCCTTCGGGACAGTAACTATGGCTACACCTTC.

This clonotype occurred a few times. Compared with germline, one end of the junction differs, possibly owing to a read error. The CDR3 nucleotides are TGTGCTAGCAGCCGCCCCCACGGGGTTGACACCGGGGAGCTGTTTTTT. Protein: CASSRPHGVDTGELFF. The chain combines TRBV7-6 with TRBJ2-2; tentative D call: TRBD2 (5 bases). Germline-derived CDR1 and CDR2 are SGHVS and FNYEAQ. This CDR3 is built from 16 residues.

This clonotype appeared once. The chain couples TRBV9 to TRBJ1-1; tentatively, D is TRBD1 (5 bases). The CDR3 runs 12 residues. Germline-derived CDR1 and CDR2 are SGDLS and YYNGEE. V dropped 3 bases and J dropped 11 bases, with 14 bases sitting between them. CDR3 in amino acids: CASSGPPRGAFF. CDR3 DNA sequence: TGTGCCAGCAGCGGACCTCCCCGGGGGGCTTTCTTT.

This clonotype was observed a handful of times. This chain uses TRBV6-6 with TRBJ1-6; possible D gene TRBD1, 6 bases. Trimming took off 2 bases at V and 5 bases at J, with 10 bases between the two ends. The CDR3 loop spans 15 amino acids. In germline, CDR1 is MNHNY, CDR2 SVGAGI (reference sequence). CDR3 coding DNA: TGTGCCAGCAGTTACAAAGACAGGAATAATTCACCCCTCCACTTT. This sequence encodes CASSYKDRNNSPLHF.

This sequence joins TRBV6-1 and TRBJ1-6; 7 bases align to TRBD1. The CDR3 contains 16 residues. Germline loops: CDR1 MNHNS, CDR2 SASEGT. V lost 7 bases to trimming and J lost 1 base; unmatched junction nucleotides: 7. This CDR3 is CASTKGGRSYNSPLHF. CDR3 nucleotides: TGTGCCAGCACCAAAGGGGGCAGGTCCTATAATTCACCCCTCCACTTT.

This clonotype was picked up a small number of times. The CDR3 spells CASSLQGKAIYF. CDR3 sequence (DNA): TGTGCCAGCAGTCTCCAGGGGAAGGCCATATATTTT. This chain connects TRBV28 to TRBJ1-3, with a tentative D call TRBD1 (6 bases). This CDR3 has 12 residues. V was pared by 5 bases and J by 11 bases, with 13 bases between. CDR1 and CDR2 from the germline V gene are MDHEN and SYDVKM.

The chain employs TRBV6-1 and TRBJ1-1, with D uncertain. The CDR3 runs to 13 residues. Trimming shortened V by 3 bases and J by 11 bases, and 16 bases separated the two germline ends. Germline CDR1 is MNHNS and CDR2 is SASEGT. The CDR3 sequence: CASSDRLNSGAFF. In DNA, the CDR3 is TGTGCCAGCAGTGACAGATTAAATAGTGGGGCTTTCTTT.

This clonotype was recorded many times. The chain carries TRBV4-1 and TRBJ1-1, with 9 bases matching TRBD1. J gave up 5 bases and V 3 bases, and 7 bases lay outside the gene matches. CDR3 size: 15 residues. CDR1 and CDR2 from the germline V gene are MGHRA and YSYEKL. In nucleotides, the CDR3 is TGCGCCAGCAGCCACCCGGGACAGGGAGGAACTGAAGCTTTCTTT. Translating it yields CASSHPGQGGTEAFF.

Only one count was recorded for this clonotype. CDR3 in DNA: TGTGCCAGCAGCGTAGAGTGGCGGGGGCTCGAGACCCAGTACTTC. It yields the protein CASSVEWRGLETQYF. The chain has TRBV9 and TRBJ2-5; D is possibly TRBD2 (7 bases). The CDR3 totals 15 residues. Germline V CDR1 and CDR2: SGDLS, YYNGEE. V was cut by 0 bases and J by 5 bases, with 14 bases left in between.

The sample holds a few counts of this clonotype. The chain recombines TRBV10-2 with TRBJ2-7, with D possibly called TRBD1 or TRBD2 (6 bases each). There are 15 residues in the CDR3. CDR1 WSHSY and CDR2 SAAADI come from the germline V gene. The V and J ends lost 5 bases and 0 bases respectively, with 14 bases between them. The CDR3: CASSSSGEVSYEQYF. The CDR3, as DNA: TGCGCCAGCAGTTCATCAGGGGAGGTCTCCTACGAGCAGTACTTC.

The chain combines TRBV7-3 with TRBJ1-1, with D uncertain. From germline, CDR1 is SGHTA and CDR2 FQGTGA. Trimming pared 4 bases from V and 6 bases from J, leaving 9 bases between. The CDR3 is 12 amino acids. In DNA form, the CDR3 reads TGTGCCAGCAGCTCGACACCCGCTGAAGCTTTCTTT. Its translation: CASSSTPAEAFF.

This clonotype has just a few counts. The V and J genes are TRBV4-1 and TRBJ1-5; 7 nucleotides match TRBD1. This CDR3 has 15 amino acids. Germline V gives CDR1 MGHRA, CDR2 YSYEKL. V dropped 0 bases and J dropped 5; count of bases not matched to a gene: 4. The CDR3 DNA is TGCGCCAGCAGCCAAGATCAGGGGGGCCATCAGCCCCAGCATTTT. Translated: CASSQDQGGHQPQHF.

The chain links TRBV2 to TRBJ2-7; D gene uncertain. With 8 bases removed from V and 2 bases from J, the gap between germline ends came to 13 bases. Looked up from germline, CDR1 is SNHLY and CDR2 is FYNNEI. The CDR3 contains 13 residues. CDR3 residues: CASALGSTYEQYV. The CDR3 region has the DNA TGTGCCAGCGCCCTCGGCAGTACCTACGAGCAGTACGTC.

This clonotype was observed a few times. The V and J genes are TRBV12-3 or TRBV12-4 and TRBJ2-3; 7 nucleotides line up with TRBD2. Trimming removed 5 bases from V and 1 base from J; junction bases left unmatched: 6. The CDR3 covers 15 residues. The CDR3 spells CASSQRSGGTDTQYF. The CDR3 region has the DNA TGTGCCAGCAGTCAAAGAAGCGGGGGCACAGATACGCAGTATTTT.

This clonotype appeared many times. V gene TRBV7-9 combines with J gene TRBJ1-4, with D hard to call. CDR1 is SEHNR, CDR2 FQNEAQ, per germline (reference sequence). This CDR3 spans 14 amino acids. The V end was cut by 3 bases, the J end by 0 bases, with 5 bases between. In DNA form, the CDR3 reads TGTGCCAGCAGCTTGGTGTCAACTAATGAAAAACTGTTTTTT. Protein product: CASSLVSTNEKLFF.

This clonotype was seen ten or more times. The chain combines TRBV14 with TRBJ2-2; no definite D call. V was pared by 2 bases and J by 1 base, with 5 bases between. From germline, CDR1 is SGHDN and CDR2 FVKESK. The CDR3 spans 14 residues. DNA for the CDR3: TGTGCCAGCAGCCAACACAGGAACACCGGGGAGCTGTTTTTT. Amino acids: CASSQHRNTGELFF.

This clonotype was counted between two and nine times. The chain uses TRBV19 and TRBJ2-1, with 10 bases matching TRBD1. CDR1 LNHDA and CDR2 SQIVND come from the germline V gene (reference sequence). CDR3 size: 14 residues. V trimming: 5 bases; J trimming: 3 bases; junction bases outside the gene matches: 1. The CDR3 loop reads CASSWTGGYNEQFF. CDR3 coding DNA: TGTGCCAGTAGTTGGACAGGGGGCTACAATGAGCAGTTCTTC.

This sequence joins TRBV19 and TRBJ2-4, with D unclear. This CDR3 has 11 residues. The V end was cut by 7 bases, the J end by 6 bases, with 7 bases between. Looked up from germline, CDR1 is LNHDA and CDR2 is SQIVND (reference sequence). Here the CDR3 reads CASNGRNIQYF. CDR3 DNA sequence: TGTGCCAGTAACGGCCGAAACATTCAGTACTTC. Using reference TRBV19 and TRBJ2-4 for the parts outside the CDR3, the full variable domain is DGGITQSPKYLFRKEGQNVTLSCEQNLNHDAMYWYRQDPGQGLRLIYYSQIVNDFQKGDIAEGYSVSREKKESFPLTVTSAQKNPTAFYLCASNGRNIQYFGAGTRLSVL.

The rearrangement uses TRBV12-3 or TRBV12-4 and TRBJ2-3; TRBD2 agrees at 12 bases. The CDR3 contains 15 residues. With 5 bases clipped from V and 5 bases from J, the junction kept 5 bases outside the gene matches. DNA for the CDR3: TGTGCCAGCAGTCCTAGCGGGGGGGCCATAGATACGCAGTATTTT. Encoded protein: CASSPSGGAIDTQYF.

The rearrangement joins TRBV7-6 to TRBJ2-2; TRBD2 agrees at 10 bases. Trimming took 0 bases from V and 3 from J; bases not matched to a gene: 4. Germline V lookup: CDR1 SGHVS, CDR2 FNYEAQ. The CDR3 has 17 amino acids. Here the CDR3 reads CASSLARSGGDTGELFF. CDR3 nucleotide sequence: TGTGCCAGCAGCTTAGCGCGGAGCGGGGGGGACACCGGGGAGCTGTTTTTT.

This sequence joins TRBV19 and TRBJ1-5, with 9 bases that match TRBD1. The ends lost 1 base at V and 7 bases at J; junction bases unmatched: 8. The CDR3 has 16 residues. CDR1 and CDR2 (germline): LNHDA, SQIVND (reference sequence). Here the CDR3 reads CASSIGPGQGLQPQHF. The CDR3, as DNA: TGTGCCAGTAGTATAGGCCCGGGACAGGGTTTACAGCCCCAGCATTTT.

This sequence joins TRBV28 and TRBJ1-2; TRBD1 matches 9 bases. Germline values: CDR1 MDHEN, CDR2 SYDVKM. The CDR3 runs 15 residues. V was clipped by 5 bases and J by 2 bases; unmatched bases: 6. CDR3 DNA: TGTGCCAGCAGTCCCCTAGGACAGGGGAACTATGGCTACACCTTC. Protein product: CASSPLGQGNYGYTF.